This TCR beta chain stems from a study of identical twins. Via MiXCR, TCRdb re-called the 5' RACE reads, giving one row per CDR3 protein. The profile shows some 1,600,000 distinct CDR3 sequences, 32% of them singletons. This CDR3 region has 13 residues. Sample: cord blood. This clonotype was sampled from a newborn girl in good health. The rearrangement joins TRBV21-1 to TRBJ2-1. TRBV21-1 is an annotated pseudogene. The CDR3: CASALGLDNEQFF. The CDR3 DNA is TGTGCCAGCGCCCTAGGACTCGACAATGAGCAGTTCTTC.